Shown below are 26 T cell receptor beta chains from a single sample sequenced in a study of cytomegalovirus exposure and HLA in healthy donors (dated 2017 in TCRdb). Library preparation employed the immunoSEQ multiplex PCR assay. For the multiplex PCR, a mixture combining 60 forward primers for TCR Vbeta segments and 13 reverse primers for TCR Jbeta segments was used. TCRdb's version of the immuneACCESS table is confined to in-frame rearrangements and falls short of the full clone set. An unresolved V gene accounts for under half of the shortfall where checked; the remainder is of unknown origin. The sample table shows over 200,000 clones, and more than 70% are seen once. The ten largest make up 1% to 1.5% of the sample. Sequenced: PBMCs. These receptors came from a human donor in good health.

This clone occurred a few times. The J gene is TRBJ1-2, the V gene TRBV15; D might be TRBD1 (5 bases). The V end lost 0 bases, the J end lost 2 bases, and 19 bases lay between the germline ends. Germline V gene sequence: CDR1 LNHNV, CDR2 YYDKDF (reference sequence). The CDR3 has 18 amino acids. CDR3 nucleotide sequence: TGTGCCACCAGCAGAGACCTTTGGGCGGGACTTCCGAACTATGGCTACACCTTC. Protein sequence: CATSRDLWAGLPNYGYTF.

This clone was counted a single time. The chain employs TRBV19 and TRBJ1-5; no clear D gene. V was cut by 9 bases and J by 3 bases, with 12 bases left in between. The CDR3 totals 13 residues. The germline gives CDR1 LNHDA, CDR2 SQIVND (reference sequence). In DNA form, the CDR3 reads TGTGCCAGCGTACGAGGAACCAATCAGCCCCAGCATTTT. This gives the protein CASVRGTNQPQHF. Looking up the rest from reference TRBV19 and TRBJ1-5 gives the full variable domain: DGGITQSPKYLFRKEGQNVTLSCEQNLNHDAMYWYRQDPGQGLRLIYYSQIVNDFQKGDIAEGYSVSREKKESFPLTVTSAQKNPTAFYLCASVRGTNQPQHFGDGTRLSIL.

This chain connects TRBV27 to TRBJ2-1; 9 bases line up with TRBD2. Trimming took 8 bases from V and 2 from J; bases not matched to a gene: 13. Looked up from germline, CDR1 is MNHEY and CDR2 is SMNVEV (reference sequence). This CDR3 region has 17 residues. In nucleotides, the CDR3 is TGTGCCAGCTGGCGTAGCGGGAGCCTTGGGGCCTACAATGAGCAGTTCTTC. Amino acid sequence: CASWRSGSLGAYNEQFF.

The chain couples TRBV2 to TRBJ2-1; D unresolved. Trimming took 2 bases from V and 8 from J, leaving 4 bases between them. CDR3 length: 11 residues. Germline CDR1 reads SNHLY; CDR2 reads FYNNEI. CDR3 nucleotide sequence: TGTGCCAGCAGTGAACGCGATGAGCAGTTCTTC. Protein product: CASSERDEQFF.

V and J are TRBV10-3 and TRBJ1-2, with 8 bases matching TRBD1. This CDR3 has 13 amino acids. Losses at the gene ends were 6 bases for V and 13 bases for J; bases not matched to a gene: 13. Per the germline V gene, CDR1 is ENHRY and CDR2 is SYGVKD. CDR3 coding DNA: TGTGCCATCAGCGAGGACAGGGCTAGTTTCTGCACCTTC. It translates to CAISEDRASFCTF.

The chain combines TRBV5-1 with TRBJ2-1, with 10 bases matching TRBD2. CDR3 length equals 16 residues. J lost 6 bases, V lost 0 bases, and 6 bases had no gene match. Germline CDR1 and CDR2: SGHRS and YFSETQ. DNA of the CDR3: TGCGCCAGCAGCTTGGAGTCTAGCGGGAGCACCAATGAGCAGTTCTTC. Amino acids: CASSLESSGSTNEQFF. The full variable domain, its missing parts supplied by reference TRBV5-1 and TRBJ2-1, is KAGVTQTPRYLIKTRGQQVTLSCSPISGHRSVSWYQQTPGQGLQFLFEYFSETQRNKGNFPGRFSGRQFSNSRSEMNVSTLELGDSALYLCASSLESSGSTNEQFFGPGTRLTVL.

The chain recombines TRBV28 with TRBJ2-7; 9 bases are shared with TRBD2. This CDR3 contains 15 residues. Germline V lookup: CDR1 MDHEN, CDR2 SYDVKM. V shed 6 bases and J 5 bases; nucleotides not matched to a gene: 11. The CDR3 sequence: CASSPIAGVGDEQYF. Here the CDR3 DNA reads TGTGCCAGCAGCCCGATAGCGGGAGTGGGCGACGAGCAGTACTTC.

This sequence joins TRBV16 and TRBJ2-4, with D tentatively TRBD1 (6 bases). Germline values: CDR1 KGHSY, CDR2 FQNENV. The CDR3 has 13 residues. The V end was cut by 6 bases, the J end by 8 bases, with 14 bases between. The CDR3 protein is CASSLGGRDIQYF. In nucleotides, the CDR3 is TGTGCCAGCAGTTTAGGGGGTCGAGACATTCAGTACTTC.

V and J are TRBV6-1 and TRBJ2-1, with 10 positions matching TRBD2. The J segment lost 3 bases and the V segment lost 2 bases, leaving 4 bases of the junction unmatched. This CDR3 comprises 16 residues. Germline V CDR1 and CDR2: MNHNS, SASEGT. The CDR3 is CASSEFGTSDYNEQFF. Written as DNA, the CDR3 is TGTGCCAGCAGTGAATTTGGGACTAGCGACTACAATGAGCAGTTCTTC.

The chain combines TRBV2 with TRBJ2-7, with 7 bases lining up with TRBD2. The CDR3 consists of 16 residues. V lost 6 bases, J lost 2 bases, and 13 bases stayed unmatched. Germline V lookup: CDR1 SNHLY, CDR2 FYNNEI. The CDR3 is CASSPPEGAGPYEQYF. Here the CDR3 DNA reads TGTGCCAGCAGCCCGCCTGAGGGAGCGGGACCCTACGAGCAGTACTTC.

A few counts support this clone. V gene TRBV18 combines with J gene TRBJ2-3; 8 positions agree with TRBD2. V was pared by 3 bases and J by 4 bases, with 9 bases of the junction left unmatched. There are 16 residues in the CDR3. Per germline, CDR1 KGHSH and CDR2 LQKENI. In DNA form, the CDR3 reads TGTGCCAGCTCACCGAGAGGAGCGGGAGAGGCAGATACGCAGTATTTT. Its protein is CASSPRGAGEADTQYF.

V usage is TRBV10-1 and J usage is TRBJ2-3; 8 bases are a match to TRBD2. The CDR3 is 16 residues long. V shed 6 bases and J 2 bases; nucleotides not matched to a gene: 10. Germline V lookup: CDR1 WNHNN, CDR2 SYGVQD (reference sequence). CDR3 coding DNA: TGCGCCAGCAGCCCCTATGATAGCGGGACCACAGATACGCAGTATTTT. This translates into CASSPYDSGTTDTQYF.

The chain links TRBV28 to TRBJ1-6, with D unresolved. There are 14 residues in the CDR3. Looked up from germline, CDR1 is MDHEN and CDR2 is SYDVKM. The germline V and J ends were trimmed by 1 base and 7 bases, with 8 bases remaining between them. CDR3 loop: CASSLFRLNSPLHF. DNA of the CDR3: TGTGCCAGCAGTTTATTTCGACTCAATTCACCCCTCCACTTT.

The V gene is TRBV27, the J gene TRBJ2-5; TRBD2 matches 14 bases. Germline V gene sequence: CDR1 MNHEY, CDR2 SMNVEV (reference sequence). The CDR3 has 14 residues. Losses at the gene ends were 8 bases for V and 6 bases for J; bases not matched to a gene: 5. The CDR3 protein is CASAGLAGVKTQYF. The CDR3 DNA is TGTGCCAGCGCGGGACTAGCGGGAGTTAAGACCCAGTACTTC.

This clone showed up just once. The chain uses TRBV19 and TRBJ2-5, with 9 positions matching TRBD1. The CDR3 is 16 residues long. V shed 3 bases and J 11 bases; nucleotides not matched to a gene: 16. Looked up from germline, CDR1 is LNHDA and CDR2 is SQIVND (reference sequence). In nucleotides, the CDR3 is TGTGCCAGTAGTATGGGATGGACAGGGGTATATGTGGAGCAGTACTTC. Protein sequence: CASSMGWTGVYVEQYF.

This chain connects TRBV5-1 to TRBJ2-7; 12 bases map to TRBD2. CDR1 and CDR2 (germline): SGHRS, YFSETQ. V shed 0 bases, J shed 6 bases, and the junction held 4 bases outside the gene matches. This CDR3 has 15 residues. CDR3 nucleotides: TGCGCCAGCAGCTTGGGACTAGCGGGAGAAGGCGAGCAGTACTTC. This encodes CASSLGLAGEGEQYF.

The chain has TRBV20-1 and TRBJ1-2, with D perhaps matching TRBD1 (5 bases). The V gene lost 3 bases and the J gene lost 8 bases, with 10 bases spanning the gap. Germline V lookup: CDR1 DFQATT, CDR2 SNEGSKA (reference sequence). This CDR3 region has 11 residues. Written as DNA, the CDR3 is TGCAGTGCTAGTAGGGGCAACGGCTACACCTTC. Translated, it gives CSASRGNGYTF.

The rearrangement uses TRBV29-1 and TRBJ2-1; TRBD2 agrees at 14 bases. V gave up 7 bases and J gave up 13 bases; unmatched junction bases: 9. Germline assignment: CDR1 SQVTM and CDR2 ANQGSEA. The CDR3 has 13 amino acids. CDR3 protein: CSGIGTSGSSQFF. The CDR3 region has the DNA TGCAGCGGAATTGGGACTAGCGGGAGCTCACAGTTCTTC.

This clone was seen just once. The chain links TRBV5-4 to TRBJ1-1; D gene uncertain. V dropped 2 bases and J dropped 10 bases, with 12 bases sitting between them. CDR3 length: 12 amino acids. Germline CDR1 SGHNT, CDR2 YYREEE (reference sequence). DNA for the CDR3: TGTGCCAGCAGCTTAGGCCCCAACAGAGCTTTCTTT. Protein sequence: CASSLGPNRAFF.

This rearrangement joins TRBV19 to TRBJ2-3, with 10 bases that match TRBD2. Germline lookup yields CDR1 LNHDA and CDR2 SQIVND (reference sequence). The CDR3 covers 18 residues. V lost 0 bases to trimming and J lost 4 bases; unmatched junction nucleotides: 10. The CDR3: CASSIDGELAGAADTQYF. Written as DNA, the CDR3 is TGTGCCAGTAGTATAGATGGGGAGCTAGCGGGAGCCGCAGATACGCAGTATTTT. The full variable domain, in which reference TRBV19 and TRBJ2-3 provide the parts outside the CDR3, is DGGITQSPKYLFRKEGQNVTLSCEQNLNHDAMYWYRQDPGQGLRLIYYSQIVNDFQKGDIAEGYSVSREKKESFPLTVTSAQKNPTAFYLCASSIDGELAGAADTQYFGPGTRLTVL.

This chain joins TRBV14 and TRBJ1-4; D is unclear. V lost 3 bases to trimming and J lost 6 bases, with 20 bases between them. CDR3 length: 17 amino acids. The germline V gene has CDR1 SGHDN and CDR2 FVKESK. The CDR3 region is CASSHHPRGSSYEKLFF. Here the CDR3 DNA reads TGTGCCAGCAGCCACCACCCCCGCGGGTCTTCTTATGAAAAACTGTTTTTT.

The gene calls are TRBV4-2 and TRBJ1-6; D may be TRBD1 (5 bases). The V end lost 3 bases, the J end lost 3 bases, and 12 bases lay between the germline ends. The germline V gene encodes CDR1 LGHNA and CDR2 YNFKEQ. The CDR3 sequence is 16 residues long. CDR3 region: CASSQGGVDYNSPLHF. As DNA, the CDR3 is TGTGCCAGCAGCCAGGGAGGGGTCGACTATAATTCACCCCTCCACTTT.

This clone was picked up one time. The V gene is TRBV25-1, the J gene TRBJ1-5; D unresolved. V was cut by 1 base and J by 1 base, with 8 bases left in between. The CDR3 has 15 residues. CDR1 is MGHDK and CDR2 is SYGVNS in the germline V gene. Here the CDR3 reads CASSESGTSNQPQHF. DNA of the CDR3: TGTGCCAGCAGTGAATCAGGAACCAGCAATCAGCCCCAGCATTTT.

This chain joins TRBV15 and TRBJ2-1, with 8 bases fitting TRBD2. Trimming removed 9 bases from V and 8 bases from J; junction bases left unmatched: 12. Germline V lookup: CDR1 LNHNV, CDR2 YYDKDF (reference sequence). CDR3 length equals 14 residues. The CDR3 here is CATRISGSLDEQFF. DNA of the CDR3: TGTGCCACACGGATAAGCGGGAGCTTGGATGAGCAGTTCTTC.

A few counts support this clone. This chain uses TRBV5-1 with TRBJ1-6; 9 bases are shared with TRBD1. This CDR3 has 15 amino acids. The germline V gene has CDR1 SGHRS and CDR2 YFSETQ. Trimming took 0 bases from V and 10 from J; bases not matched to a gene: 5. As DNA, the CDR3 is TGCGCCAGCAGCTTGGCAGGACAGGGGAGATCACCCCTCCACTTT. This translates into CASSLAGQGRSPLHF.

This clone occurred a few times. The chain is built from TRBV6-5 and TRBJ2-1, with 12 bases lining up with TRBD2. The J segment lost 6 bases and the V segment lost 6 bases, leaving 6 bases of the junction unmatched. The CDR3 runs to 15 residues. Looked up from germline, CDR1 is MNHEY and CDR2 is SVGAGI. Written as DNA, the CDR3 is TGTGCCAGCAGGTCACTAGCGGGAGGTCTCAATGAGCAGTTCTTC. Its protein is CASRSLAGGLNEQFF.